A selection of T cell receptor beta chains follows, all from one sample in a study of blood T cell repertoires in COVID-19. TCRdb's copy holds only in-frame clones and misses some; the assay was immunoSEQ multiplex PCR. This table holds about 130,000 clones, 70% to 90% found once. The sequencing sample was made of peripheral blood. The receptors derive from an elderly woman with acute or convalescent COVID-19. Each CDR3 is given with its conserved first and last residue. A D gene is named only where the DNA matches it firmly. Where a row states a size, it is once, few, many or the class of an expanded clone; other rows omit it.

v_gene	j_gene	d_gene	abundance	CDR3aa	CDR3nt
TRBV5-1	TRBJ1-5	TRBD1	.	CASSLETGNQPQHF	TGCGCCAGCAGCTTGGAGACAGGGAACCAGCCCCAGCATTTT
TRBV7-2	TRBJ1-2	.	.	CASSLNRPNYGYTF	TGTGCCAGCAGTTTAAACAGGCCAAACTATGGCTACACCTTC
TRBV5-4	TRBJ2-2	.	.	CASSVQGFGELFF	TGTGCCAGCAGCGTGCAGGGATTTGGGGAGCTGTTTTTT
TRBV6-4	TRBJ1-6	.	.	CASSALQGNGSPLHF	TGTGCCAGCAGTGCCCTTCAGGGGAATGGTTCACCCCTCCACTTT
TRBV2	TRBJ2-3	TRBD2	.	CASSDLSGGRDTQYF	TGTGCCAGCAGTGACCTTAGCGGGGGGCGAGATACGCAGTATTTT
TRBV5-1	TRBJ2-2	TRBD2	.	CASSPTSGGTGELFF	TGCGCCAGCAGCCCGACTAGCGGGGGGACCGGGGAGCTGTTTTTT
TRBV10-3	TRBJ1-5	.	.	CAISDSDGREPQHF	TGTGCCATCAGTGATTCGGACGGGCGGGAGCCCCAGCATTTT
TRBV9	TRBJ2-3	TRBD2	.	CASSVGVRGLVITDTQYF	TGTGCCAGCAGCGTAGGGGTCAGGGGACTAGTAATCACAGATACGCAGTATTTT
TRBV7-2	TRBJ2-5	.	.	CASSLMSLMRGGETQYF	TGTGCCAGCAGCTTAATGAGCTTGATGAGGGGGGGAGAGACCCAGTACTTC
TRBV3-1/TRBV3-2	TRBJ2-7	TRBD2	.	CASSQLAGVNEQYF	TGTGCCAGCAGCCAACTAGCGGGAGTAAACGAGCAGTACTTC
TRBV28	TRBJ2-4	.	.	CASSSHALGQLNIQYF	TGTGCCAGCAGTTCACATGCTTTAGGACAACTAAACATTCAGTACTTC
TRBV6-2/TRBV6-3	TRBJ1-6	.	.	CASSHQISYNSPLHF	TGTGCCAGCAGTCACCAGATCTCCTATAATTCACCCCTCCACTTT
TRBV21-1	TRBJ1-5	.	.	CASSKRDRGLHYSNQPQHF	TGTGCCAGCAGCAAGCGGGACAGGGGGCTCCATTATAGCAATCAGCCCCAGCATTTT
TRBV3-1/TRBV3-2	TRBJ2-1	TRBD2	.	CASSQDPTSGSREQFF	TGTGCCAGCAGCCAAGATCCGACTAGCGGGAGTCGAGAGCAGTTCTTC
TRBV12-3/TRBV12-4	TRBJ1-1	TRBD1	.	CASSRTGSEAFF	TGTGCCAGCAGTAGGACAGGGTCTGAAGCTTTCTTT
TRBV3-1/TRBV3-2	TRBJ1-5	.	.	CASSQGGGNQPQHF	TGTGCCAGCAGCCAAGGCGGCGGCAATCAGCCCCAGCATTTT
TRBV19	TRBJ2-3	.	.	CASSIRDTQYF	TGTGCCAGTAGTATTCGAGATACGCAGTATTTT
TRBV5-8	TRBJ2-1	TRBD2	.	CASSLATSGFSYNEQFF	TGTGCCAGCAGCTTGGCGACTAGCGGGTTCTCCTACAATGAGCAGTTCTTC
TRBV4-1	TRBJ2-1	.	.	CASSQPRSRSSEQFF	TGCGCCAGCAGCCAACCTAGGTCCCGCTCCAGTGAGCAGTTCTTC
TRBV19	TRBJ1-4	.	.	CASSPSVKLFF	TGTGCCAGTAGTCCTTCTGTAAAACTGTTTTTT
TRBV5-4	TRBJ2-1	.	.	CASSLVGSSYNEQFF	TGTGCCAGCAGCTTGGTGGGGAGCTCCTACAATGAGCAGTTCTTC
TRBV5-1	TRBJ1-2	.	.	CASSLGREGYGYTF	TGCGCCAGCAGCTTGGGGCGGGAAGGATATGGCTACACCTTC
TRBV7-2	TRBJ2-3	TRBD2	.	CASSLASSGRPDTQYF	TGTGCCAGCAGCTTAGCCTCAAGCGGGAGACCAGATACGCAGTATTTT
TRBV11-2	TRBJ1-2	TRBD1	.	CASSLDRRGESGYTF	TGTGCCAGCAGCTTAGATCGCAGGGGGGAATCTGGCTACACCTTC
TRBV28	TRBJ1-1	.	.	CASSSPPGGTEAFF	TGTGCCAGCAGTTCCCCCCCGGGGGGCACTGAAGCTTTCTTT
TRBV19	TRBJ2-3	TRBD2	few	CASSIGWTSGTDTQYF	TGTGCCAGTAGTATAGGGTGGACTAGCGGGACAGATACGCAGTATTTT
TRBV19	TRBJ1-5	.	.	CASSNQGIGPQHF	TGTGCCAGTAGTAACCAGGGGATCGGGCCCCAGCATTTT
TRBV3-1/TRBV3-2	TRBJ2-7	TRBD1	.	CASSQRGQGFNEQYF	TGTGCCAGCAGCCAACGAGGACAGGGGTTCAACGAGCAGTACTTC
TRBV19	TRBJ1-1	TRBD1	.	CASSPTGRGSEAFF	TGTGCCAGTAGCCCGACAGGGAGAGGGTCTGAAGCTTTCTTT
TRBV6-5	TRBJ2-1	TRBD2	.	CASSSLAGGPIEQFF	TGTGCCAGCAGCTCACTAGCGGGAGGGCCCATTGAGCAGTTCTTC
TRBV6-2/TRBV6-3	TRBJ1-3	TRBD1	once	CASSRHQDRGNTIYF	TGTGCCAGCAGTCGCCACCAGGACAGGGGAAACACCATATATTTT
TRBV19	TRBJ1-5	.	few	CASSIRDQPQHF	TGTGCCAGTAGTATTCGGGATCAGCCCCAGCATTTT
TRBV28	TRBJ1-2	TRBD1	.	CASSVGTGKNYGYTF	TGTGCCAGCAGCGTCGGGACAGGGAAAAACTATGGCTACACCTTC
TRBV28	TRBJ1-1	.	.	CASSLTGMNTEAFF	TGTGCCAGCAGTTTAACAGGGATGAACACTGAAGCTTTCTTT
TRBV5-1	TRBJ2-3	TRBD2	.	CASSLRTSGSNTDTQYF	TGCGCCAGCAGCTTACGAACTAGCGGGTCGAATACAGATACGCAGTATTTT
TRBV10-2	TRBJ2-7	TRBD1	.	CASSEPGQGNHEQYF	TGCGCCAGCAGTGAGCCCGGACAGGGGAACCACGAGCAGTACTTC
TRBV5-1	TRBJ1-2	.	.	CASSHAEAPYGYTF	TGCGCCAGCAGCCATGCGGAGGCCCCCTATGGCTACACCTTC
TRBV11-2	TRBJ2-7	TRBD2	.	CASSLERGGPYEQYF	TGTGCCAGCAGCTTAGAGCGGGGGGGCCCCTACGAGCAGTACTTC
TRBV11-3	TRBJ2-2	.	few	CASSLADGRGNTGELFF	TGTGCCAGCAGCTTAGCGGACGGGCGGGGGAACACCGGGGAGCTGTTTTTT
TRBV5-6	TRBJ1-6	.	.	CASSFRAVNSPLHF	TGTGCCAGCAGCTTTCGTGCAGTAAATTCACCCCTCCACTTT
TRBV12-3/TRBV12-4	TRBJ1-1	.	.	CASSLALTGVGFF	TGTGCCAGCAGTTTAGCCTTGACAGGAGTAGGTTTCTTT
TRBV3-1/TRBV3-2	TRBJ1-1	TRBD1	.	CASSQEMGQGRAFF	TGTGCCAGCAGCCAAGAGATGGGACAGGGACGAGCTTTCTTT
TRBV7-2	TRBJ1-6	.	.	CASSYPGLRGSPLHF	TGTGCCAGCAGCTATCCGGGACTGAGGGGTTCACCCCTCCACTTT
TRBV19	TRBJ2-3	TRBD2	once	CASSTGLAGAPDTQYF	TGTGCCAGTAGTACGGGACTAGCGGGAGCCCCAGATACGCAGTATTTT
TRBV18	TRBJ1-3	.	few	CASSPGGSSGNTIYF	TGTGCCAGCTCACCAGGAGGGAGCTCTGGAAACACCATATATTTT
TRBV7-2	TRBJ2-7	TRBD2	.	CASSPNLAVGSEQYF	TGTGCCAGCAGCCCCAATCTAGCGGTGGGGTCCGAGCAGTACTTC
TRBV7-9	TRBJ2-3	TRBD1	.	CASSLQGARTDTQYF	TGTGCCAGCAGCTTACAGGGGGCCCGCACAGATACGCAGTATTTT
TRBV5-1	TRBJ1-2	.	.	CASSSDTGYDGYTF	TGCGCCAGCAGCTCAGATACAGGGTATGATGGCTACACCTTC
TRBV7-9	TRBJ2-5	TRBD2	.	CASRPTSGRGIETQYF	TGTGCCAGCAGACCAACTAGCGGGAGAGGAATAGAGACCCAGTACTTC
TRBV4-3	TRBJ2-7	TRBD1	.	CASSQGTGLTVNEQYF	TGCGCCAGCAGCCAAGGGACAGGGTTAACGGTGAACGAGCAGTACTTC
TRBV4-1	TRBJ1-2	TRBD1	.	CASSLGQANYGYTF	TGCGCCAGCAGCCTGGGACAGGCGAACTATGGCTACACCTTC
TRBV16	TRBJ1-2	.	few	CASSQIYRTNYGYTF	TGTGCCAGCAGCCAGATTTACAGGACTAACTATGGCTACACCTTC
TRBV18	TRBJ2-7	.	.	CASSSSYEQYF	TGTGCCAGCTCATCGTCCTACGAGCAGTACTTC